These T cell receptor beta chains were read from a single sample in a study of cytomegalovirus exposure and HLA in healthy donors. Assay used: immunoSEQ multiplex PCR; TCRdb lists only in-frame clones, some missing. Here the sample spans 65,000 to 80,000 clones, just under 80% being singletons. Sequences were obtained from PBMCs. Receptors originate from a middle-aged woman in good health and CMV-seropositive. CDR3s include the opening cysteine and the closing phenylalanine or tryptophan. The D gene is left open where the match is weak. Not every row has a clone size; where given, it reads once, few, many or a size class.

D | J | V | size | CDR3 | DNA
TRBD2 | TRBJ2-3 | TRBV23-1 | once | CASSQTATGTSGHCTDTQYF | TGCGCCAGCAGTCAAACCGCGACAGGGACTAGCGGGCACTGCACAGATACGCAGTATTTT
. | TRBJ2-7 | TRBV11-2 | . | CASTQQRGPGEQYF | TGTGCCAGCACCCAACAAAGGGGCCCGGGCGAGCAGTACTTC
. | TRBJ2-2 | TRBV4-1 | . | CASSQVNSLNTGELFF | TGCGCCAGCAGCCAAGTTAACAGCCTAAACACCGGGGAGCTGTTTTTT
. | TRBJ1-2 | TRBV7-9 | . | CASSFTGSDGYTF | TGTGCCAGCAGCTTCACAGGGTCCGATGGCTACACCTTC
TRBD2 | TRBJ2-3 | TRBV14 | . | CASSAAGTDTQYF | TGTGCCAGCAGCGCAGCGGGGACCGATACGCAGTATTTT
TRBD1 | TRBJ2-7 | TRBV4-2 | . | CASSQAGQGVSYNEQYF | TGTGCCAGCAGCCAAGCGGGACAGGGGGTTTCTTACAACGAGCAGTACTTC
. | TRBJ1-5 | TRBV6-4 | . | CASSVEGGDQPQHF | TGTGCCAGCAGTGTCGAGGGGGGGGATCAGCCCCAGCATTTT
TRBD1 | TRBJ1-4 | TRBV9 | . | CASSVTGTVWEKLFF | TGTGCCAGCAGCGTCACAGGGACAGTTTGGGAAAAACTGTTTTTT
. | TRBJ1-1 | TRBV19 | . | CATHTVGGSYTEAFF | TGTGCCACGCATACTGTCGGCGGGTCTTACACTGAAGCTTTCTTT
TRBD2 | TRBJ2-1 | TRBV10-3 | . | CAISEGLGVTNEQFF | TGTGCCATCAGTGAGGGACTAGGGGTAACCAATGAGCAGTTCTTC
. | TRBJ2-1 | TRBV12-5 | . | CASGLSGGNEQFF | TGTGCTAGTGGTTTATCAGGTGGCAATGAGCAGTTCTTC
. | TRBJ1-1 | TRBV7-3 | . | CASSSGQNTEAFF | TGTGCCAGCAGCTCGGGACAGAACACTGAAGCTTTCTTT
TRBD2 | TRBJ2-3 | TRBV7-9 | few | CASSLSGGASDTQYF | TGTGCCAGCAGCTTAAGCGGGGGGGCGTCAGATACGCAGTATTTT
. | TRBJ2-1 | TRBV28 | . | CASSFGVSNEQFF | TGTGCCAGCAGTTTCGGGGTGTCCAATGAGCAGTTCTTC
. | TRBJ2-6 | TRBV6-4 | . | CATVRGDSEDSGANVLTF | TGTGCCACTGTGAGGGGGGACAGCGAAGACTCTGGGGCCAACGTCCTGACTTTC
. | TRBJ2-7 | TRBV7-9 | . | CASSFADEQYF | TGTGCCAGCAGCTTTGCGGACGAGCAGTACTTC
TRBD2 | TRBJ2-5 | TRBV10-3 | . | CASTAGVQETQYF | TGTGCCTCAACCGCGGGGGTCCAAGAGACCCAGTACTTC
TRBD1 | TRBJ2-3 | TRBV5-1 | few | CASSPTGVGDTQYF | TGCGCCAGCAGCCCGACAGGGGTGGGAGATACGCAGTATTTT
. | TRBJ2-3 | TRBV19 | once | CASSIAGATDTQYF | TGTGCCAGTAGTATTGCGGGGGCCACAGATACGCAGTATTTT
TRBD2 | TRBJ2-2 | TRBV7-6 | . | CASSSKGGGAIHRDANTGELFF | TGTGCCAGCAGCTCCAAGGGCGGGGGGGCAATTCACCGAGACGCGAACACCGGGGAGCTGTTTTTT
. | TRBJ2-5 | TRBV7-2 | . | CASSLAGPPSRETQYF | TGTGCCAGCAGCCTCGCGGGGCCCCCCTCCAGAGAGACCCAGTACTTC
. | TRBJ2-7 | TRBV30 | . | CAWSVVEGYEQYF | TGTGCCTGGAGTGTAGTGGAGGGCTACGAGCAGTACTTC
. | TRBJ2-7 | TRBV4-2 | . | CASSQSLGQSYEQYF | TGTGCCAGCAGCCAATCATTAGGACAGTCCTACGAGCAGTACTTC
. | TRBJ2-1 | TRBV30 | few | CAWSVNRDNEQFF | TGTGCCTGGAGTGTAAACAGAGACAATGAGCAGTTCTTC
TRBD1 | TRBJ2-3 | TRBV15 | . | CATSRDRGRTDTQYF | TGTGCCACCAGTAGGGACAGGGGGCGCACAGATACGCAGTATTTT
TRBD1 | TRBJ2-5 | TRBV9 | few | CASSDKKGGREFQETQYF | TGTGCCAGCAGCGACAAAAAAGGGGGCAGGGAGTTTCAAGAGACCCAGTACTTC
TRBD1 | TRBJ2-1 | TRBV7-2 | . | CASSLGDSFNEQFF | TGTGCCAGCAGCTTAGGGGACAGTTTCAATGAGCAGTTCTTC
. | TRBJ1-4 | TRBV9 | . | CASSVGFAGNEKLFF | TGTGCCAGCAGCGTAGGGTTTGCGGGTAATGAAAAACTGTTTTTT
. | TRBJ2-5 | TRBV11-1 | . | CASSQGQYQETQYF | TGTGCCAGCAGCCAAGGACAGTACCAAGAGACCCAGTACTTC
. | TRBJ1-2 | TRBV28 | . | CASSHVDPPWGVYGYTF | TGTGCCAGCAGTCACGTGGACCCACCCTGGGGAGTCTATGGCTACACCTTC
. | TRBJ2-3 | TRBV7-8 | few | CASSLGFGGRTDTQYF | TGTGCCAGCAGCTTAGGCTTCGGGGGGCGAACAGATACGCAGTATTTT
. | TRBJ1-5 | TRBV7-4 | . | CASSLVGRDDQPQHF | TGTGCCAGCAGCTTAGTTGGCAGGGATGATCAGCCCCAGCATTTT
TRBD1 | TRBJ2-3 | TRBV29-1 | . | CSVDTGQGAEDTQYF | TGCAGCGTTGACACGGGACAGGGGGCGGAAGATACGCAGTATTTT
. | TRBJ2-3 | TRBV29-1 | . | CSGGQSGTDTQYF | TGCAGCGGTGGACAGTCTGGCACAGATACGCAGTATTTT
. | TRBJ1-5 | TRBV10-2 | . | CASSTTGTDQPQHF | TGCGCCAGCAGTACTACAGGGACGGATCAGCCCCAGCATTTT
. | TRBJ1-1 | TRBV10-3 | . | CAIREQLNTEAFF | TGTGCCATCAGAGAACAGTTGAACACTGAAGCTTTCTTT